The 3 T cell receptor beta chains below come from one sample, sequenced in a study of T cells in Graves' hyperthyroidism and ophthalmopathy. Authors of the study amplified TCR beta CDR3 regions from RNA transcripts. First-round RT-PCR of the TCR CDR3 relied on the HTBI primer set. TCRdb fed the multiplex PCR reads into MiXCR, producing one record per CDR3 protein. The table lists a few hundred thousand distinct CDR3 sequences, approximately 19% of them singletons. Sequences were obtained from blood. The receptors derive from a man aged 45-65 years with Graves' ophthalmopathy.

This clonotype showed up many times. V is TRBV18 and J is TRBJ2-2; D tentatively reads TRBD1 or TRBD2 (5 bases each). The CDR3 consists of 13 residues. Germline CDR1 is KGHSH and CDR2 is LQKENI. V dropped 3 bases and J dropped 3 bases, with 5 bases sitting between them. CDR3 sequence reads: CASSPGDTGELFF. CDR3 nucleotide sequence: TGTGCCAGCTCACCGGGGGACACCGGGGAGCTGTTTTTT.

The chain carries TRBV5-4 and TRBJ2-3; 10 nucleotides agree with TRBD1. The CDR3 runs 16 residues. The germline V gene encodes CDR1 SGHNT and CDR2 YYREEE (reference sequence). J lost 3 bases, V lost 4 bases, and 8 bases had no gene match. The CDR3 coding sequence is TGTGCCAGCAGCACCAGCGACAGGGGGCCGACAGATACGCAGTATTTT. This sequence encodes CASSTSDRGPTDTQYF.

This clonotype was seen ten or more times. The J gene is TRBJ2-3, the V gene TRBV12-3 or TRBV12-4; the D is unclear. V lost 6 bases and J 0 bases, leaving 7 bases between the germline ends. This CDR3 is built from 13 residues. This CDR3 is CASRLGSTDTQYF. For the CDR3, the DNA is TGTGCCAGCAGGCTGGGAAGCACAGATACGCAGTATTTT.